This T cell receptor beta chain was identified in a study of CD8+ T cells in alopecia areata. The overall study: For the treated group, dosing was oral tofacitinib at 5 to 10 mg twice daily.

Treatment denoted: oral pan-JAK inhibitor, 5-10 mg twice daily. RNA extraction was followed by reverse transcription into cDNA, which acted as the sequencing template. The data were produced by immunoSEQ multiplex PCR, yet TCRdb's version contains in-frame clones alone and is incomplete. This sample yields about 270,000 clones, of which around three fifths are seen a single time; 0.75% to 0.95% belongs to the top ten. CDR1 is SGDLS and CDR2 is YYNGEE in the germline V gene. V lost 3 bases, J lost 0 bases, and 16 bases lay in between. The CDR3 runs 16 residues. The material was CD4+ T cells sorted from blood, obtained around week 54, from a patient treated with tofacitinib. J is TRBJ2-7 and V is TRBV9, with a weak D call TRBD1 (6 bases). This TCR came from a human donor with alopecia areata. In DNA, the CDR3 is TGTGCCAGCAGCGCCCCATTCGGACAGACCTCCTACGAGCAGTACTTC. This gives the protein CASSAPFGQTSYEQYF.